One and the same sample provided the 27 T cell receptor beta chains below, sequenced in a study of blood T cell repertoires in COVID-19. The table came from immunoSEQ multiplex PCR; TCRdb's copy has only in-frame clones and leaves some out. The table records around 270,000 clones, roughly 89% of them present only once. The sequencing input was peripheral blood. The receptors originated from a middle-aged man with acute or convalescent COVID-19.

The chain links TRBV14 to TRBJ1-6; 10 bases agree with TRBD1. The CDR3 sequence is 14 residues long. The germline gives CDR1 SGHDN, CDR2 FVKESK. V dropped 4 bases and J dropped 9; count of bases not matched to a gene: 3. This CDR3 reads CASSRGTGVSPLHF. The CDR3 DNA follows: TGTGCCAGCAGCCGAGGGACAGGGGTTTCACCCCTCCACTTT.

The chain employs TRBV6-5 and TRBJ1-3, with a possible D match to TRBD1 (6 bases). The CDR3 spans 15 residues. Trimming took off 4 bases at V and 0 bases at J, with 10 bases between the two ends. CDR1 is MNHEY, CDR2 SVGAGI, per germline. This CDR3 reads CASSLGHSSGNTIYF. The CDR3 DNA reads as TGTGCCAGCAGTTTGGGACACAGCTCTGGAAACACCATATATTTT.

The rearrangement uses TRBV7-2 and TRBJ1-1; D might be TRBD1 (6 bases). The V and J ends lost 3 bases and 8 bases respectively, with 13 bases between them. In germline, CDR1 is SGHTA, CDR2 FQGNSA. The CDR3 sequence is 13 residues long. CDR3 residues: CASSLTLGTEAFF. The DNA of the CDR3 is TGTGCCAGCAGCTTGACCTTAGGGACAGAAGCTTTCTTT.

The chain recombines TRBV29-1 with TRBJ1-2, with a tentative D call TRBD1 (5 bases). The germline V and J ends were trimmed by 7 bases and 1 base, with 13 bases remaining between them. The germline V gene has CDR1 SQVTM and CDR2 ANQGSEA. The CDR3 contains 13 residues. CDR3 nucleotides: TGCAGCGCAAGACAAGGGGTTAACTATGGCTACACCTTC. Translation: CSARQGVNYGYTF.

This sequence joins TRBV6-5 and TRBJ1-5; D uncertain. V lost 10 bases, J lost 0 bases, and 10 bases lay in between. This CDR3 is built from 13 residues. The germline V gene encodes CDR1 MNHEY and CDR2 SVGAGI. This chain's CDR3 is CATGRNSNQPQHF. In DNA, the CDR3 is TGTGCCACGGGGAGGAATAGCAATCAGCCCCAGCATTTT.

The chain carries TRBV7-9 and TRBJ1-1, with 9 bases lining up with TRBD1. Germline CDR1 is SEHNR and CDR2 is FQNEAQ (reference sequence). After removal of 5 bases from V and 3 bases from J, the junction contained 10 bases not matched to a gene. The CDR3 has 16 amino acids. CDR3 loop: CASSPPGQGRDTEAFF. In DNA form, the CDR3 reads TGTGCCAGCAGCCCACCGGGACAGGGACGGGACACTGAAGCTTTCTTT.

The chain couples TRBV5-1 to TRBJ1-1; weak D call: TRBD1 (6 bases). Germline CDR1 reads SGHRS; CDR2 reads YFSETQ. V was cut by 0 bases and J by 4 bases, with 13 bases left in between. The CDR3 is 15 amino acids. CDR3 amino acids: CASSLEYRVATEAFF. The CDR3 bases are TGCGCCAGCAGCTTGGAATACAGGGTAGCCACTGAAGCTTTCTTT.

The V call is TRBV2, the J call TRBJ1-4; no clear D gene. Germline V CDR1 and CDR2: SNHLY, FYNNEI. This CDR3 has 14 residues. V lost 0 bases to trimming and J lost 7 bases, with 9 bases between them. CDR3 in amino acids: CASSEAGWSEKLFF. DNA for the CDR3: TGTGCCAGCAGTGAAGCTGGCTGGAGTGAAAAACTGTTTTTT.

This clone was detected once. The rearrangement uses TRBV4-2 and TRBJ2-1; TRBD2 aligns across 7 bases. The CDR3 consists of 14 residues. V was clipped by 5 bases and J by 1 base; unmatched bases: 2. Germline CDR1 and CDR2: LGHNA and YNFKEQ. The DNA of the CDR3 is TGTGCCAGCAGCGGGGGGGAATCCTACAATGAGCAGTTCTTC. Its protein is CASSGGESYNEQFF.

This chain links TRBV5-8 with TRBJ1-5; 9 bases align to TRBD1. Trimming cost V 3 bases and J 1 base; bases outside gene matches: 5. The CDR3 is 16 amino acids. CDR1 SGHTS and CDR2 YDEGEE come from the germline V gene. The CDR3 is CASSSKQGASNQPQHF. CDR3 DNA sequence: TGTGCCAGCAGCTCCAAACAGGGGGCGAGCAATCAGCCCCAGCATTTT.

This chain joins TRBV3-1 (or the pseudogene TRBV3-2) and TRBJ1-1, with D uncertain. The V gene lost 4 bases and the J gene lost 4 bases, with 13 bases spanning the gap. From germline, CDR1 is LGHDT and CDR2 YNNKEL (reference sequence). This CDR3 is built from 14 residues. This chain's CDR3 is CASSLRIGGTEAFF. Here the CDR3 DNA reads TGTGCCAGCAGCCTCCGAATCGGAGGCACTGAAGCTTTCTTT.

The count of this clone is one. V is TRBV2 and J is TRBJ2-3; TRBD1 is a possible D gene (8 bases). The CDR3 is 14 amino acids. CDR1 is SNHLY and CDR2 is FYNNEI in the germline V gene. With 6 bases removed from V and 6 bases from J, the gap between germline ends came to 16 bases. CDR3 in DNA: TGTGCCAGCAGCAACGGACAGGGAGGGGATACGCAGTATTTT. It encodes CASSNGQGGDTQYF.

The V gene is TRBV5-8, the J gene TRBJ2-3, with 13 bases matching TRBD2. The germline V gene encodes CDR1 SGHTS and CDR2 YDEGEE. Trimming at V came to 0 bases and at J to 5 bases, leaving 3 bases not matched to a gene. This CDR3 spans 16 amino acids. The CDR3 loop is CASSLGGTSGEDTQYF. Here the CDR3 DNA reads TGTGCCAGCAGCTTGGGGGGGACTAGCGGGGAAGATACGCAGTATTTT.

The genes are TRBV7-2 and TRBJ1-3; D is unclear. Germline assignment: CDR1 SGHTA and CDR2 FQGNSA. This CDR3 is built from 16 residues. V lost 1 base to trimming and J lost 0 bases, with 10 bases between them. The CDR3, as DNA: TGTGCCAGCAGCTTAGGGCACCCTAGCTCTGGAAACACCATATATTTT. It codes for CASSLGHPSSGNTIYF.

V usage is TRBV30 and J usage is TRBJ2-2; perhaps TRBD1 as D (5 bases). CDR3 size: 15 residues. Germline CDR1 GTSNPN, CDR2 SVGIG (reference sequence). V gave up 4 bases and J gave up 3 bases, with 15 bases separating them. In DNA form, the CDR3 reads TGTGCCTGGACAGGGTTGGGGTTTGACACCGGGGAGCTGTTTTTT. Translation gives CAWTGLGFDTGELFF.

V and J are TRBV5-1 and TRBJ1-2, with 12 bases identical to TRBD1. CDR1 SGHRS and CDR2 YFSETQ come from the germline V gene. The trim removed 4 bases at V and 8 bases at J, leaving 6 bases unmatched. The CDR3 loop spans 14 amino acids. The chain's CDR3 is CASSPGQGAEGYTF. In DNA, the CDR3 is TGCGCCAGCAGCCCGGGACAGGGGGCAGAGGGCTACACCTTC.

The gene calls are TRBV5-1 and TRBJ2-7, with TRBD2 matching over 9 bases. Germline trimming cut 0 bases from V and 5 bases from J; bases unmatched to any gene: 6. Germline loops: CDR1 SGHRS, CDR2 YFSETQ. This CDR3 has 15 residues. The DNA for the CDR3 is TGCGCCAGCAGCTTGGTGGGTAGCGGGGGCGACGAGCAGTACTTC. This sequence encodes CASSLVGSGGDEQYF.

The CDR3: CASSRDRAGGNTIYF. In nucleotides, the CDR3 is TGCGCCAGCAGCCGAGACAGGGCAGGCGGAAACACCATATATTTT. The chain uses TRBV4-1 and TRBJ1-3, with TRBD1 identical over 7 bases. Germline CDR1 reads MGHRA; CDR2 reads YSYEKL. The V segment lost 4 bases and the J segment 4 bases; nucleotides outside the gene matches: 7. The CDR3 length is 15 residues.

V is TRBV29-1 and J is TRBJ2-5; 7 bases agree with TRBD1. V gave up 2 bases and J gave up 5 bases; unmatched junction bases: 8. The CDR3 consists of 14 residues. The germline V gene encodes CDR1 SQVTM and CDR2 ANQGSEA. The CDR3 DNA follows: TGCAGCGTTGAAATACAGGGGATAGGGGAGACCCAGTACTTC. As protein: CSVEIQGIGETQYF.

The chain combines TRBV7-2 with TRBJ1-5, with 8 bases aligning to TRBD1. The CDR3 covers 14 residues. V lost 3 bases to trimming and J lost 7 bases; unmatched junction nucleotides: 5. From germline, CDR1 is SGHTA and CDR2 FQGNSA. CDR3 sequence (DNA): TGTGCCAGCAGCTTCGACAGGGGCGGGCAGCCCCAGCATTTT. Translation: CASSFDRGGQPQHF.

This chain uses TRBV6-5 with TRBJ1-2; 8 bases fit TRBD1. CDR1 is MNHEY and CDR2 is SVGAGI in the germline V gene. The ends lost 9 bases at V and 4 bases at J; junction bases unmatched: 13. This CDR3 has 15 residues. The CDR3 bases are TGTGCCAGTGGACAGGGTGAGACTTCAGTCTATGGCTACACCTTC. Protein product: CASGQGETSVYGYTF.

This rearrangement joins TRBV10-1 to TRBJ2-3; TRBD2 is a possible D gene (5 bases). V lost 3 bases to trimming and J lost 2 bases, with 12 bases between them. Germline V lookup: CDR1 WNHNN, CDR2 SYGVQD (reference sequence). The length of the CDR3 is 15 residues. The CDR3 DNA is TGCGCCAGCAGTGATATAACGGGGTACACAGATACGCAGTATTTT. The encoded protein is CASSDITGYTDTQYF.

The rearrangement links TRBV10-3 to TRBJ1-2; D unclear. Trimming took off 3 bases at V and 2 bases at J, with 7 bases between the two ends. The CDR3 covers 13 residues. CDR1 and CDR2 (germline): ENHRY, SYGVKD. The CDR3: CAISDQWNYGYTF. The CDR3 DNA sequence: TGTGCCATCAGTGACCAGTGGAACTATGGCTACACCTTC.

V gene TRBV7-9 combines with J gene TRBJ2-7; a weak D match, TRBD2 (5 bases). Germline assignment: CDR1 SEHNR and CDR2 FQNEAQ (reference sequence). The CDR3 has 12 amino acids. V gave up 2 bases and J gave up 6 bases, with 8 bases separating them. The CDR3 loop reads CASSLSRGEQYF. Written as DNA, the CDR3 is TGTGCCAGCAGCTTAAGTCGGGGCGAGCAGTACTTC.

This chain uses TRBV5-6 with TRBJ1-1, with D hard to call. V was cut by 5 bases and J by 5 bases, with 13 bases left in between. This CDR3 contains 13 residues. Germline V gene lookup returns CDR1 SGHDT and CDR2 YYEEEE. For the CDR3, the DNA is TGTGCCAGCAGGTCAGGTATAAGGACTGAAGCTTTCTTT. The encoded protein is CASRSGIRTEAFF.

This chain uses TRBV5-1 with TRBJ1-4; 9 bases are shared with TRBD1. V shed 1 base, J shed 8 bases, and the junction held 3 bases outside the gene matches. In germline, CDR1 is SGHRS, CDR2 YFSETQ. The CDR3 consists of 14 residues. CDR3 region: CASSLTGGQEKLFF. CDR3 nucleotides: TGCGCCAGCAGCTTGACAGGGGGCCAGGAAAAACTGTTTTTT.

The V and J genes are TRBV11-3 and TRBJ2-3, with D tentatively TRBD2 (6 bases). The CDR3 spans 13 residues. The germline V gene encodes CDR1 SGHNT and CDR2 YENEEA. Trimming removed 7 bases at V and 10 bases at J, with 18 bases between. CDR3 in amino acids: CASTAGPRTPQYF. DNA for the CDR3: TGTGCCAGCACCGCGGGACCGCGAACACCGCAGTATTTT. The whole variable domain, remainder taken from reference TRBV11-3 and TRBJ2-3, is EAGVVQSPRYKIIEKKQPVAFWCNPISGHNTLYWYLQNLGQGPELLIRYENEEAVDDSQLPKDRFSAERLKGVDSTLKIQPAELGDSAVYLCASTAGPRTPQYFGPGTRLTVL.